Presented here are 31 T cell receptor beta chains from one specimen sequenced in a study of cytomegalovirus exposure and HLA in healthy donors (TCRdb year 2017). The library was built by means of the immunoSEQ multiplex PCR assay. TCRdb re-hosts the immuneACCESS table, in-frame sequences only. Its copies lack some clones; in the studies checked, an unresolved V gene accounts for under half of them, and the cause for the rest is not known. This sample gives a few hundred thousand clones in total; 80% to 90% of them show up just once. Just under 3% of the sample is held by the ten biggest clonotypes. The sequenced sample consisted of PBMCs. The receptors here all came from a woman younger than 35 in good health and CMV-seronegative.

The J gene is TRBJ2-7, the V gene TRBV4-2; 10 bases are a match to TRBD2. J was trimmed by 3 bases and V by 1 base; bases with no gene match: 6. The germline V gene has CDR1 LGHNA and CDR2 YNFKEQ. The CDR3 loop spans 16 amino acids. This CDR3 reads CASSQVASGGLYEQYF. The DNA of the CDR3 is TGTGCCAGCAGCCAAGTAGCTAGCGGGGGCCTCTACGAGCAGTACTTC.

This chain uses TRBV7-6 with TRBJ2-1, with TRBD2 matching 10 bases. This CDR3 region has 15 residues. Trimming at V came to 5 bases and at J to 4 bases, leaving 5 bases not matched to a gene. Germline values: CDR1 SGHVS, CDR2 FNYEAQ. CDR3 in DNA: TGTGCCAGCAGCACGGGACTAGCGAGGTACAATGAGCAGTTCTTC. Protein product: CASSTGLARYNEQFF.

This chain uses TRBV4-1 with TRBJ2-7; D ambiguous. CDR3 size: 13 residues. Germline V CDR1 and CDR2: MGHRA, YSYEKL. V was clipped by 1 base and J by 6 bases, with 10 bases between them. Here the CDR3 reads CASSQGVEREQYF. In nucleotides, the CDR3 is TGCGCCAGCAGCCAAGGCGTAGAACGCGAGCAGTACTTC.

The chain uses TRBV2 and TRBJ2-2; the D gene is possibly TRBD2 (6 bases). The germline CDR1 and CDR2 sequences are SNHLY and FYNNEI. The V and J ends lost 7 bases and 3 bases respectively, with 12 bases between them. The CDR3 extends over 14 amino acids. Here the CDR3 reads CASKPGDYTGELFF. CDR3 DNA: TGTGCCAGCAAACCGGGAGATTACACCGGGGAGCTGTTTTTT.

V and J are TRBV4-1 and TRBJ2-7; TRBD2 matches at 9 bases. V lost 1 base, J lost 2 bases, and 9 bases stayed unmatched. The CDR3 extends over 17 amino acids. CDR1 is MGHRA and CDR2 is YSYEKL in the germline V gene. The CDR3: CASSQGVAGGPPYEQYF. The CDR3 bases are TGCGCCAGCAGCCAAGGGGTCGCGGGAGGGCCTCCCTACGAGCAGTACTTC.

This clone was observed once. CDR3 nucleotides: TGTGCCAGCAGCTCACAGGGTGAGAGTGAAAAACTGTTTTTT. It translates to CASSSQGESEKLFF. The V call is TRBV11-2, the J call TRBJ1-4; the D gene is possibly TRBD1 (6 bases). Trimming removed 4 bases at V and 7 bases at J, with 13 bases between. This CDR3 is built from 14 residues. Germline CDR1 and CDR2: SGHAT and FQNNGV.

This rearrangement joins TRBV4-3 to TRBJ2-5; 7 nucleotides align to TRBD2. The CDR3 sequence is 15 residues long. Germline loops: CDR1 LGHNA, CDR2 YSLEER. With 0 bases clipped from V and 0 bases from J, the junction kept 1 base outside the gene matches. The CDR3 loop reads CASSQDGGDQETQYF. The CDR3 DNA reads as TGCGCCAGCAGCCAAGATGGGGGGGACCAAGAGACCCAGTACTTC.

V gene TRBV10-1 combines with J gene TRBJ2-7; perhaps TRBD2 as D (6 bases). This CDR3 is 17 amino acids long. Germline CDR1 reads WNHNN; CDR2 reads SYGVQD (reference sequence). Trimming took off 5 bases at V and 0 bases at J, with 20 bases between the two ends. CDR3 loop: CASSIPQSGGSSYEQYF. CDR3 bases: TGCGCCAGCAGTATTCCCCAGTCCGGGGGAAGCTCCTACGAGCAGTACTTC.

The V call is TRBV29-1, the J call TRBJ1-2, with D perhaps TRBD1 (6 bases). CDR1 SQVTM and CDR2 ANQGSEA come from the germline V gene. CDR3 length equals 14 residues. V was cut by 2 bases and J by 0 bases, with 10 bases left in between. The CDR3 DNA follows: TGCAGCGTTGAAAGGACAGCGCCTAACTATGGCTACACCTTC. Translation: CSVERTAPNYGYTF.

This chain links TRBV28 with TRBJ1-2; D is uncertain. V was cut by 5 bases and J by 8 bases, with 15 bases left in between. Germline V gene sequence: CDR1 MDHEN, CDR2 SYDVKM. The CDR3 covers 13 residues. The CDR3 region is CASSPSFSYGYTF. The CDR3 DNA reads as TGTGCCAGCAGTCCGTCTTTCTCCTACGGCTACACCTTC.

V is TRBV28 and J is TRBJ2-7, with a possible D match to TRBD1 (6 bases). Trimming cost V 5 bases and J 3 bases, with 11 bases left between them. This CDR3 is built from 13 residues. Germline V lookup: CDR1 MDHEN, CDR2 SYDVKM. The CDR3 spells CASSPGQIYEQYF. CDR3 coding DNA: TGTGCCAGCAGTCCGGGACAAATCTACGAGCAGTACTTC.

V usage is TRBV2 and J usage is TRBJ2-5, with D perhaps matching TRBD2 (5 bases). The V end lost 2 bases, the J end lost 7 bases, and 14 bases lay between the germline ends. The length of the CDR3 is 14 residues. The germline CDR1 and CDR2 sequences are SNHLY and FYNNEI. CDR3 region: CASSESPAAVTQYF. CDR3 nucleotide sequence: TGTGCCAGCAGTGAATCCCCAGCGGCTGTGACCCAGTACTTC.

The rearrangement links TRBV30 to TRBJ2-7; D ambiguous. Trimming took 2 bases from V and 2 from J, leaving 7 bases between them. Germline-derived CDR1 and CDR2 are GTSNPN and SVGIG (reference sequence). The CDR3 totals 12 residues. In DNA form, the CDR3 reads TGTGCCTGGAGTCATACAGCCTACGAGCAGTACTTC. It codes for CAWSHTAYEQYF.

The chain recombines TRBV5-6 with TRBJ2-2; 9 bases are shared with TRBD1. The V gene end was trimmed by 1 base and the J gene end by 2 bases; junction bases not matched to a gene: 3. There are 16 residues in the CDR3. Germline-derived CDR1 and CDR2 are SGHDT and YYEEEE. The CDR3 DNA is TGTGCCAGCAGCTTGCCGGGACAGGGCAACACCGGGGAGCTGTTTTTT. Protein: CASSLPGQGNTGELFF.

The chain uses TRBV29-1 and TRBJ1-5, with 9 bases matching TRBD1. Trimming at V came to 5 bases and at J to 2 bases, leaving 4 bases not matched to a gene. The CDR3 runs to 14 residues. CDR1 SQVTM and CDR2 ANQGSEA come from the germline V gene. The DNA of the CDR3 is TGCAGCGTTACAGGGGGCATCGGCAATCAGCCCCAGCATTTT. The encoded protein is CSVTGGIGNQPQHF.

The chain links TRBV29-1 to TRBJ2-7, with D perhaps TRBD2 (5 bases). Deletions cut 3 bases from V and 0 bases from J, with 12 bases between. Germline assignment: CDR1 SQVTM and CDR2 ANQGSEA. The CDR3 has 14 residues. CDR3 sequence (DNA): TGCAGCGTTGAGACTACAGACTACTCCTACGAGCAGTACTTC. This translates into CSVETTDYSYEQYF.

The rearrangement joins TRBV11-2 to TRBJ2-7; TRBD2 agrees at 8 bases. CDR1 is SGHAT, CDR2 FQNNGV, per germline. V dropped 2 bases and J dropped 2; count of bases not matched to a gene: 8. The CDR3 spans 16 residues. The chain's CDR3 is CASSLTDSGIAYEQYF. In nucleotides, the CDR3 is TGTGCCAGCAGCTTAACGGATAGCGGGATTGCCTACGAGCAGTACTTC.

V is TRBV7-6 and J is TRBJ2-5; 11 nucleotides match TRBD2. Germline CDR1 SGHVS, CDR2 FNYEAQ. The CDR3 extends over 16 amino acids. V lost 5 bases and J lost 5; bases outside the gene matches: 10. The CDR3 protein is CASSRDSGRARETQYF. The CDR3 DNA reads TGTGCCAGCAGCCGGGATAGCGGGAGGGCCCGGGAGACCCAGTACTTC.

This chain joins TRBV6-5 and TRBJ1-2, with D possibly TRBD1 on 6 matching bases. This CDR3 has 13 residues. Trimming stripped 5 bases from V and 6 bases from J, with 13 bases between. The germline CDR1 and CDR2 sequences are MNHEY and SVGAGI. The CDR3 here is CASSGEGGDGYTF. The CDR3 DNA sequence: TGTGCCAGCAGTGGGGAGGGGGGCGATGGCTACACCTTC.

The chain employs TRBV5-4 and TRBJ2-3; 8 nucleotides line up with TRBD1. This CDR3 has 14 residues. Per germline, CDR1 SGHNT and CDR2 YYREEE (reference sequence). V lost 0 bases, J lost 4 bases, and 1 base stayed unmatched. The CDR3 loop is CASSLARGPDTQYF. DNA of the CDR3: TGTGCCAGCAGCTTGGCCAGGGGGCCAGATACGCAGTATTTT.

The CDR3 loop reads CSVRAGKVTQYF. As DNA, the CDR3 is TGCAGCGTTAGGGCGGGAAAGGTGACCCAGTACTTC. The chain links TRBV29-1 to TRBJ2-5; perhaps TRBD2 as D (6 bases). This CDR3 has 12 amino acids. Germline assignment: CDR1 SQVTM and CDR2 ANQGSEA. The V end was cut by 5 bases, the J end by 7 bases, with 14 bases between.

This chain links TRBV6-1 with TRBJ2-7, with a tentative D call TRBD1 (5 bases). This CDR3 comprises 14 residues. The V gene's germline CDR1 is MNHNS and CDR2 SASEGT. Trimming took off 7 bases at V and 1 base at J, with 14 bases between the two ends. CDR3: CASTPGPWSYEQYF. The CDR3 bases are TGTGCCAGCACCCCAGGGCCGTGGTCCTACGAGCAGTACTTC.

The V call is TRBV5-1, the J call TRBJ1-1, with D uncertain. The CDR3 consists of 14 residues. Germline V CDR1 and CDR2: SGHRS, YFSETQ. Trimming took off 0 bases at V and 3 bases at J, with 9 bases between the two ends. The CDR3 coding sequence is TGCGCCAGCAGCTTGGTCTCCCGGGACACTGAAGCTTTCTTT. Protein product: CASSLVSRDTEAFF.

V is TRBV19 and J is TRBJ1-2; no reliable D call. The CDR3 consists of 13 residues. CDR1 and CDR2 (germline): LNHDA, SQIVND (reference sequence). The V end lost 2 bases, the J end lost 4 bases, and 8 bases lay between the germline ends. The CDR3 DNA sequence: TGTGCCAGTAGTATAAGTACTTCCTATGGCTACACCTTC. Amino acids: CASSISTSYGYTF.

The V and J genes are TRBV7-8 and TRBJ1-5, with D maybe TRBD1 (5 bases). Trimming removed 1 base from V and 1 base from J, with 8 bases in between. Germline V CDR1 and CDR2: SGHVS, FQNEAQ. The length of the CDR3 is 15 residues. CDR3 DNA: TGTGCCAGCAGCTTAGGGACAAAGAGCAATCAGCCCCAGCATTTT. The encoded protein is CASSLGTKSNQPQHF.

The rearrangement links TRBV28 to TRBJ2-1, with D maybe TRBD2 (5 bases). The CDR3 contains 13 residues. Trimming stripped 2 bases from V and 10 bases from J, with 12 bases between. Germline V gene lookup returns CDR1 MDHEN and CDR2 SYDVKM. This CDR3 reads CASSLTGLHEQFF. The CDR3 nucleotides read TGTGCCAGCAGTTTAACTGGACTCCACGAGCAGTTCTTC.

The CDR3 loop is CASSPRLAGKETQYF. CDR3 coding DNA: TGTGCCAGCAGCCCCAGGCTAGCGGGAAAAGAGACCCAGTACTTC. This chain links TRBV7-6 with TRBJ2-5, with 9 bases fitting TRBD2. The germline gives CDR1 SGHVS, CDR2 FNYEAQ. CDR3 length equals 15 residues. Trimming cost V 5 bases and J 3 bases; bases outside gene matches: 7.

This clone was counted once. The chain links TRBV7-9 to TRBJ2-2; 14 positions agree with TRBD2. The CDR3 runs 16 residues. CDR1 is SEHNR and CDR2 is FQNEAQ in the germline V gene (reference sequence). Germline trimming cut 5 bases from V and 6 bases from J; bases unmatched to any gene: 5. CDR3 residues: CASSLGTSGRSGELFF. CDR3 in DNA: TGTGCCAGCAGCCTTGGGACTAGCGGGAGATCCGGGGAGCTGTTTTTT.

V is TRBV27 and J is TRBJ2-7, with TRBD2 matching over 9 bases. CDR1 and CDR2 (germline): MNHEY, SMNVEV (reference sequence). Trimming removed 5 bases from V and 3 bases from J; junction bases left unmatched: 5. CDR3 size: 14 residues. Written as DNA, the CDR3 is TGTGCCAGCAGTCCCCTAGCGGGACTCTACGAGCAGTACTTC. Translated: CASSPLAGLYEQYF.

This clone was recorded only once. The V gene is TRBV28, the J gene TRBJ2-7; D perhaps matches TRBD1 (6 bases). V was pared by 6 bases and J by 3 bases, with 12 bases between. The CDR3 is 13 residues long. Germline V lookup: CDR1 MDHEN, CDR2 SYDVKM. The CDR3 protein is CASRDRDIYEQYF. DNA for the CDR3: TGTGCCAGCAGGGACCGGGACATCTACGAGCAGTACTTC.

The chain couples TRBV19 to TRBJ1-1; D perhaps matches TRBD1 (6 bases). CDR1 is LNHDA and CDR2 is SQIVND in the germline V gene (reference sequence). This CDR3 comprises 15 residues. The ends were cut back, 7 bases at V and 7 bases at J, with 22 bases in the middle. The CDR3 DNA follows: TGTGCCAGTAACAGGGCAGGCTTTATGAACGGTGAAGCTTTCTTT. Its translation is CASNRAGFMNGEAFF.